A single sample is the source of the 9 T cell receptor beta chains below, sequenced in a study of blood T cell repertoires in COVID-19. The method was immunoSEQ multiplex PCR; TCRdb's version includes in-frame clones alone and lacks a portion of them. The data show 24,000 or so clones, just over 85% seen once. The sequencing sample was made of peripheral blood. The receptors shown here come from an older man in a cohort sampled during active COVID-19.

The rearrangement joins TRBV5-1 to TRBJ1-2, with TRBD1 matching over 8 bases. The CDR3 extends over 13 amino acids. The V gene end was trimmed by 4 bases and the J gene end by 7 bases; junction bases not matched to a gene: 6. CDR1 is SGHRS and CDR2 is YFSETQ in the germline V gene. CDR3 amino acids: CASSAGTGPGYTF. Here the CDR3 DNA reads TGCGCCAGCAGCGCAGGGACAGGCCCTGGCTACACCTTC.

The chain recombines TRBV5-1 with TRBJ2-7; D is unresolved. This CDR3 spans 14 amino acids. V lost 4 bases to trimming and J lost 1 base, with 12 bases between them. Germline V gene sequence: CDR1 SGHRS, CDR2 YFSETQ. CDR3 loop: CASSPLTGSYEQYF. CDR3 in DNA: TGCGCCAGCAGCCCCTTGACGGGTTCCTACGAGCAGTACTTC.

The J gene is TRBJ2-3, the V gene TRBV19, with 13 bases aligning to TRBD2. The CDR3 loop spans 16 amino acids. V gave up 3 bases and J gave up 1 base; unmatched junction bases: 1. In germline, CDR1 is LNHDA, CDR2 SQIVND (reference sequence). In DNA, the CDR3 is TGTGCCAGTAGTATTGGACTAGCGGGAGGCACAGATACGCAGTATTTT. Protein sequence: CASSIGLAGGTDTQYF.

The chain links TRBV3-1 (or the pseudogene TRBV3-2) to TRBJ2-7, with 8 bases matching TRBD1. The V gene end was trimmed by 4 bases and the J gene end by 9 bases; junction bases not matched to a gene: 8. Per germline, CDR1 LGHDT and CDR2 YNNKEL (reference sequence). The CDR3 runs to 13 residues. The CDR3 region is CASSLLDRGGQYF. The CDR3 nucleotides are TGTGCCAGCAGCCTTTTAGACAGGGGCGGGCAGTACTTC.

The CDR3 loop is CASSEEYNEKLFF. The DNA of the CDR3 is TGTGCCAGCAGCGAGGAGTATAATGAAAAACTGTTTTTT. The rearrangement uses TRBV28 and TRBJ1-4; D uncertain. This CDR3 has 13 amino acids. The V gene's germline CDR1 is MDHEN and CDR2 SYDVKM. V shed 6 bases and J shed 4 bases, with 9 bases lying between them.

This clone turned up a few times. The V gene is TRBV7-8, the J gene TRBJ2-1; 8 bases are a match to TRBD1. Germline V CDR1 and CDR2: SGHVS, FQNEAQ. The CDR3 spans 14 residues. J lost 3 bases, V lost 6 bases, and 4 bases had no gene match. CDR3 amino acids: CASRPGTGYNEQFF. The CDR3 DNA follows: TGTGCCAGCAGGCCCGGGACAGGCTACAATGAGCAGTTCTTC.

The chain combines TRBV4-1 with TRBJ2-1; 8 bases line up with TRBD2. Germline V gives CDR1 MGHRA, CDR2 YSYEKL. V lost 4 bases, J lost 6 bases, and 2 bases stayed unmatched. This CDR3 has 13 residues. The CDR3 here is CASSPGGGNEQFF. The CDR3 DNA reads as TGCGCCAGCAGCCCGGGGGGGGGCAATGAGCAGTTCTTC.

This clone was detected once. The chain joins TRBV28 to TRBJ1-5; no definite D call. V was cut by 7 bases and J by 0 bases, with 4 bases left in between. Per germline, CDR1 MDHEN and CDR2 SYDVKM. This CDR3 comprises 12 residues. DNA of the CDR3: TGTGCCAGCACTTATAGCAATCAGCCCCAGCATTTT. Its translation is CASTYSNQPQHF.

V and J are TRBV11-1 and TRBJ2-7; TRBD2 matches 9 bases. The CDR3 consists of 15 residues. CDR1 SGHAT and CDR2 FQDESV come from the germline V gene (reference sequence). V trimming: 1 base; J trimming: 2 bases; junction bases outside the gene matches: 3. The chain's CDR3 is CASSLVAGGTYEQYF. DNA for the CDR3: TGTGCCAGCAGCTTAGTTGCGGGAGGGACCTACGAGCAGTACTTC. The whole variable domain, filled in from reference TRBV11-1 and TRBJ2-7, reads EAEVAQSPRYKITEKSQAVAFWCDPISGHATLYWYRQILGQGPELLVQFQDESVVDDSQLPKDRFSAERLKGVDSTLKIQPAELGDSAMYLCASSLVAGGTYEQYFGPGTRLTVT.